The 17 T cell receptor beta chains listed next were all sequenced from one sample in a study of cytomegalovirus exposure and HLA in healthy donors. The PCR contained 60 Vbeta and 13 Jbeta primers. Assay used: immunoSEQ multiplex PCR; TCRdb lists only in-frame clones, some missing. The sample consists of 130,000 or so clones, about 9.2% of them appearing once. The specimen was PBMCs. These receptors came from a woman in her thirties or forties in good health and CMV-seropositive.

The rearrangement joins TRBV6-6 to TRBJ2-5; weak D call: TRBD2 (5 bases). The V gene's germline CDR1 is MNHNY and CDR2 SVGAGI (reference sequence). The ends were cut back, 2 bases at V and 5 bases at J, with 15 bases in the middle. The CDR3 is 15 amino acids. In DNA form, the CDR3 reads TGTGCCAGCAGTTACCGATCCTCGGGATTGGAGACCCAGTACTTC. The encoded protein is CASSYRSSGLETQYF.

The table lists this clone with a few counts. This chain joins TRBV11-2 and TRBJ2-1, with unresolved D. The V and J ends lost 1 base and 5 bases respectively, with 12 bases between them. CDR3 size: 15 residues. The germline CDR1 and CDR2 sequences are SGHAT and FQNNGV. CDR3 sequence (DNA): TGTGCCAGCAGCTTAGGTCTCGGCGGAGACAATGAGCAGTTCTTC. Translated: CASSLGLGGDNEQFF.

The CDR3 spells CASSLDSGELFF. CDR3 sequence (DNA): TGTGCCAGCAGCTTAGACAGCGGGGAGCTGTTTTTT. This chain uses TRBV11-3 with TRBJ2-2; no definite D call. V lost 0 bases and J 7 bases, leaving 3 bases between the germline ends. The CDR3 is 12 residues long. Germline V gene data show CDR1 as SGHNT and CDR2 as YENEEA.

The J gene is TRBJ1-4, the V gene TRBV6-1; 9 positions agree with TRBD1. Germline V gives CDR1 MNHNS, CDR2 SASEGT. Trimming took 1 base from V and 6 from J; bases not matched to a gene: 9. The CDR3 is 17 amino acids. CDR3 DNA sequence: TGTGCCAGCAGTGAAGTGGGGACAGGGATTTCCCATGAAAAACTGTTTTTT. Protein sequence: CASSEVGTGISHEKLFF.

The chain combines TRBV2 with TRBJ2-1; 11 bases are a match to TRBD2. Germline V lookup: CDR1 SNHLY, CDR2 FYNNEI. The V and J ends lost 2 bases and 6 bases, in that order; junction bases with no gene match: 3. The CDR3 spans 15 residues. CDR3 nucleotide sequence: TGTGCCAGCAGTGAAATCGGGACTAGCGGCAATGAGCAGTTCTTC. This translates into CASSEIGTSGNEQFF.

V and J are TRBV6-5 and TRBJ2-2, with D unclear. Germline CDR1 reads MNHEY; CDR2 reads SVGAGI. The length of the CDR3 is 13 residues. CDR3 nucleotides: TGTGCAGCCTCGGTTCCGAACACCGGGGAGCTGTTTTTT. Protein: CAASVPNTGELFF.

This clone was observed a handful of times. This chain joins TRBV2 and TRBJ1-5, with TRBD1 matching 9 bases. The CDR3 is made up of 18 amino acids. The junction had 18 bases not matched to a gene; V was cut back by 6 bases and J by 6 bases. The germline CDR1 and CDR2 sequences are SNHLY and FYNNEI. CDR3 sequence (DNA): TGTGCCAGCAGCGCCAGAATCCCGGGACAGGGTTCATTTCAGCCCCAGCATTTT. It encodes CASSARIPGQGSFQPQHF.

The chain combines TRBV5-1 with TRBJ1-4, with TRBD1 as a possible D gene (5 bases). V was clipped by 4 bases and J by 5 bases, with 9 bases between them. Germline loops: CDR1 SGHRS, CDR2 YFSETQ. This CDR3 region has 13 residues. CDR3 amino acids: CASSLGHNEKLFF. The CDR3 region has the DNA TGCGCCAGCAGCCTCGGACACAATGAAAAACTGTTTTTT.

V is TRBV5-1 and J is TRBJ2-5; 9 nucleotides agree with TRBD2. After removal of 8 bases from V and 1 base from J, the junction contained 6 bases not matched to a gene. The CDR3 extends over 14 amino acids. CDR1 is SGHRS and CDR2 is YFSETQ in the germline V gene. The CDR3 sequence is CASSSGASQETQYF. DNA for the CDR3: TGCGCCAGTTCTAGCGGGGCATCCCAAGAGACCCAGTACTTC.

V usage is TRBV5-1 and J usage is TRBJ2-1; TRBD2 is a possible D gene (6 bases). Germline assignment: CDR1 SGHRS and CDR2 YFSETQ. Trimming cost V 0 bases and J 6 bases, with 13 bases left between them. The CDR3 totals 15 residues. CDR3: CASSLVGSGFNEQFF. CDR3 coding DNA: TGCGCCAGCAGCTTGGTGGGCAGCGGGTTCAATGAGCAGTTCTTC.

This clone appeared a few times. This chain joins TRBV15 and TRBJ1-4; TRBD1 matches 7 bases. The CDR3 contains 17 residues. V was pared by 5 bases and J by 0 bases, with 9 bases of the junction left unmatched. Germline V gene lookup returns CDR1 LNHNV and CDR2 YYDKDF (reference sequence). CDR3 nucleotide sequence: TGTGCCACCAGCTCCGGGACAGCTATTGCAACTAATGAAAAACTGTTTTTT. It translates to CATSSGTAIATNEKLFF. The variable domain in full, with the rest retrieved from reference TRBV15 and TRBJ1-4, is DAMVIQNPRYQVTQFGKPVTLSCSQTLNHNVMYWYQQKSSQAPKLLFHYYDKDFNNEADTPDNFQSRRPNTSFCFLDIRSPGLGDTAMYLCATSSGTAIATNEKLFFGSGTQLSVL.

This clone occurred a few times. Relative to the germline gene, one junction end is altered; a read error may explain this. The rearrangement joins TRBV2 to TRBJ1-5, with D tentatively TRBD1 (5 bases). CDR1 and CDR2 from the germline V gene are SNHLY and FYNNEI. This CDR3 contains 13 residues. The CDR3 DNA sequence: TGTGCCGGCAGACAGAACTTAAATCAGCCCCAGCATTTT. Its protein product is CAGRQNLNQPQHF.

This clone occurred a few times. V is TRBV10-3 and J is TRBJ2-2; D may be TRBD1 (5 bases). V was clipped by 5 bases and J by 3 bases, with 10 bases between them. Germline lookup yields CDR1 ENHRY and CDR2 SYGVKD. The CDR3 extends over 14 amino acids. The CDR3: CAISRGRDTGELFF. For the CDR3, the DNA is TGTGCCATCAGTAGGGGCCGGGACACCGGGGAGCTGTTTTTT.

This clone was observed a few times. The chain uses TRBV7-2 and TRBJ1-1; D possibly corresponds to TRBD1 (5 bases). The CDR3 spans 14 residues. Germline CDR1 is SGHTA and CDR2 is FQGNSA. Between the trimmed V and J ends, which lost 4 bases and 4 bases, there was a span of 13 bases. The CDR3 region is CASSSTVSVTEAFF. Here the CDR3 DNA reads TGTGCCAGCAGCTCGACAGTAAGTGTCACTGAAGCTTTCTTT. Using reference TRBV7-2 and TRBJ1-1 for the parts outside the CDR3, the full variable domain is GAGVSQSPSNKVTEKGKDVELRCDPISGHTALYWYRQSLGQGLEFLIYFQGNSAPDKSGLPSDRFSAERTGGSVSTLTIQRTQQEDSAVYLCASSSTVSVTEAFFGQGTRLTVV.

A note on this clone: One end of the junction is discordant with germline, which a read error may explain. V gene TRBV7-2 combines with J gene TRBJ2-3; possibly TRBD1 for D (5 bases). CDR1 and CDR2 from the germline V gene are SGHTA and FQGNSA. CDR3 length: 14 amino acids. CDR3 loop: CASKTTVSTNTQYF. The CDR3 DNA reads as TGTGCCAGCAAAACGACAGTTTCCACAAATACGCAGTATTTT.

This clone has only a few counts. V usage is TRBV5-1 and J usage is TRBJ1-5; 8 nucleotides line up with TRBD1. CDR1 SGHRS and CDR2 YFSETQ come from the germline V gene. V was pared by 2 bases and J by 10 bases, with 8 bases of the junction left unmatched. The CDR3 runs 14 residues. This chain's CDR3 is CASSLGQGPEPQHF. Here the CDR3 DNA reads TGCGCCAGCAGCTTAGGACAGGGCCCCGAACCCCAGCATTTT.

This clone has a handful of counts. The genes are TRBV2 and TRBJ1-5, with TRBD1 matching 11 bases. Trimming took 6 bases from V and 3 from J; bases not matched to a gene: 4. This CDR3 spans 15 amino acids. Germline CDR1 SNHLY, CDR2 FYNNEI. CDR3 in amino acids: CASRGQGANNQPQHF. The CDR3 coding sequence is TGTGCCAGCAGAGGACAGGGGGCGAACAATCAGCCCCAGCATTTT. The full variable domain, completed using reference TRBV2 and TRBJ1-5, is EPEVTQTPSHQVTQMGQEVILRCVPISNHLYFYWYRQILGQKVEFLVSFYNNEISEKSEIFDDQFSVERPDGSNFTLKIRSTKLEDSAMYFCASRGQGANNQPQHFGDGTRLSIL.